This is a list of T cell receptor beta chains from one sample in a study of OX40 agonist ivuxolimab in advanced cancers. Repertoires were generated with immunoSEQ multiplex PCR, while TCRdb's copy carries only in-frame clones and drops some. The table lists roughly 80,000 clones, roughly 86% of them singletons. The input for sequencing was CD4+ or CD8+ T cells sorted from blood, taken in a trial of the OX40 agonist ivuxolimab. Source of these receptors: an adult with an advanced solid tumor such as melanoma, head and neck, liver or kidney cancer. Both conserved end residues are part of each CDR3. Fields, in order: J gene, V gene, clone size, D gene, CDR3 DNA, CDR3 protein. The D gene is left open where the match is weak. Where a row states a size, it is once, few, many or the class of an expanded clone; other rows omit it.

J: TRBJ1-2; V: TRBV9; size: .; D: .; DNA: TGTGCCAGCAGCGGCTCAAAGAGAGCATATGGCTACACCTTC; CDR3: CASSGSKRAYGYTF
J: TRBJ2-1; V: TRBV7-3; size: .; D: TRBD2; DNA: TGTGCCAGCAGCTTGACTAGCGGGGGGCTCCGGGAGCAGTTCTTC; CDR3: CASSLTSGGLREQFF
J: TRBJ1-6; V: TRBV5-1; size: .; D: .; DNA: TGCGCCAGCAGCTTCGGGGCAGTCGGGGCCAATAATTCACCCCTCCACTTT; CDR3: CASSFGAVGANNSPLHF
J: TRBJ2-3; V: TRBV12-5; size: .; D: TRBD2; DNA: TGTGCTAGTGGTTTTCTAGCGGGGCCGGGAGATACGCAGTATTTT; CDR3: CASGFLAGPGDTQYF
J: TRBJ2-7; V: TRBV11-2; size: .; D: .; DNA: TGTGCCAGCAGCTTGGCAGGGGCTGACGAGCAGTACTTC; CDR3: CASSLAGADEQYF
J: TRBJ1-2; V: TRBV13; size: few; D: .; DNA: TGTGCCAGCAGTTCACAGGGCTGGGGCTACACCTTC; CDR3: CASSSQGWGYTF
J: TRBJ1-2; V: TRBV19; size: once; D: .; DNA: TGTGCCAGTCGAGGTGGTAACTATGGCTACACCTTC; CDR3: CASRGGNYGYTF
J: TRBJ2-1; V: TRBV11-2; size: .; D: .; DNA: TGTGCCAGCAGCTTTTCAGGAGCCTACAATGAGCAGTTCTTC; CDR3: CASSFSGAYNEQFF
J: TRBJ1-1; V: TRBV5-6; size: .; D: .; DNA: TGTGCCAGCAGCTCCTTCTCCGACCCAGGGAACACTGAAGCTTTCTTT; CDR3: CASSSFSDPGNTEAFF
J: TRBJ1-2; V: TRBV2; size: .; D: TRBD1; DNA: TGTGCCAGCAGGGAGGGACAGGGTTTGGGCTATGGCTACACCTTC; CDR3: CASREGQGLGYGYTF
J: TRBJ1-2; V: TRBV5-1; size: .; D: TRBD1; DNA: TGCGCCAGCAGCTTGGGGGACAGGATTTATGGCTACACCTTC; CDR3: CASSLGDRIYGYTF
J: TRBJ2-2; V: TRBV5-6; size: .; D: .; DNA: TGTGCCAGCAGCCGCCGGGGGCTCGGCACCGGGGAGCTGTTTTTT; CDR3: CASSRRGLGTGELFF
J: TRBJ2-5; V: TRBV5-1; size: .; D: .; DNA: TGCGCCAGCAGCTTGGGGCTAGCGTATAAAGAGACCCAGTACTTC; CDR3: CASSLGLAYKETQYF
J: TRBJ2-1; V: TRBV18; size: .; D: TRBD2; DNA: TGTGCCAGCTCCCGGGCCGAGGGAGGGCCCCACAATGAGCAGTTCTTC; CDR3: CASSRAEGGPHNEQFF